This T cell receptor (beta chain) was captured by sequencing in a study of regulatory T cells in long-lasting Graves disease. For the study at large: Less than 3 months of antithyroid drugs had been taken by newly diagnosed Graves' patients. Study-wide points: Among samples with persistent disease, TRBV28, TRBJ1-2 and TRBJ2-5 were favored. Public clonotype sharing was higher in persistent than newly diagnosed patients.

Trimming cost V 7 bases and J 2 bases, with 24 bases left between them. In germline, CDR1 is MDHEN, CDR2 SYDVKM. The CDR3 is 17 amino acids. This clonotype has ten or more counts. The antigen is not known. Arm-PCR with iRepertoire HTBI primers amplified the CDR3 regions for these TCR beta libraries. Each CDR3 protein is one row after TCRdb ran MiXCR on the multiplex PCR reads. The sample holds about 620,000 distinct CDR3 sequences; about 15% are singletons and the top ten take around a sixth. The sample's time point: newly diagnosed GD, antithyroid drugs for less than 3 months. Generation of the TCR library employed RNA extracted from PBMCs. These data were likewise used in another study, on T cells in Graves' hyperthyroidism and ophthalmopathy. Per that study: Most thyroid clonotypes expanded above 0.001 appeared in blood too.

Here the sequenced sample was peripheral blood mononuclear cells (PBMCs), taken at new diagnosis, from a patient treated with antithyroid drugs. V gene TRBV28 combines with J gene TRBJ2-7; tentative D call: TRBD1 (6 bases). This sequence originates from a woman aged 25 to 39 with Graves disease. Written as DNA, the CDR3 is TGTGCCAGCACCATATCAGGTTCGGACAGCGGAACCTACGAGCAGTACTTC. Translation: CASTISGSDSGTYEQYF. Variable domain in full (rest from reference TRBV28 and TRBJ2-7): DVKVTQSSRYLVKRTGEKVFLECVQDMDHENMFWYRQDPGLGLRLIYFSYDVKMKEKGDIPEGYSVSREKKERFSLILESASTNQTSMYLCASTISGSDSGTYEQYFGPGTRLTVT.